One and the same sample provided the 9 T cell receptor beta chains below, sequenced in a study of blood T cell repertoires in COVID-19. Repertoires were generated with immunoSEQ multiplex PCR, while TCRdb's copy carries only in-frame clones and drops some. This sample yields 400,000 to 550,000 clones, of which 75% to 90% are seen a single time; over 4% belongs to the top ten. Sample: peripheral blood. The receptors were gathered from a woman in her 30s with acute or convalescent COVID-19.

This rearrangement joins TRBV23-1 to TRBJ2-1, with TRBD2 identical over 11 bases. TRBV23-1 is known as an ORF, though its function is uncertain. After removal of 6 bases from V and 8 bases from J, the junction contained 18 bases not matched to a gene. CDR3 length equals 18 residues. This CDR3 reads CASSRTLRTSGGIYEQFF. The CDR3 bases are TGCGCCAGCAGCCGAACCCTCAGAACTAGCGGGGGTATCTATGAGCAGTTCTTC.

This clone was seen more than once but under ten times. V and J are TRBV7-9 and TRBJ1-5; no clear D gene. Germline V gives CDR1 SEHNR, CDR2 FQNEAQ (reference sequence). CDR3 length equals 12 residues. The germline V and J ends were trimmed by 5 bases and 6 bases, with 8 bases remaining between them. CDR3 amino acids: CASSRGGQPQHF. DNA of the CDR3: TGTGCCAGCAGCCGTGGCGGTCAGCCCCAGCATTTT. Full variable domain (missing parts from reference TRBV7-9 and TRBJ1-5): DTGVSQNPRHKITKRGQNVTFRCDPISEHNRLYWYRQTLGQGPEFLTYFQNEAQLEKSRLLSDRFSAERPKGSFSTLEIQRTEQGDSAMYLCASSRGGQPQHFGDGTRLSIL.

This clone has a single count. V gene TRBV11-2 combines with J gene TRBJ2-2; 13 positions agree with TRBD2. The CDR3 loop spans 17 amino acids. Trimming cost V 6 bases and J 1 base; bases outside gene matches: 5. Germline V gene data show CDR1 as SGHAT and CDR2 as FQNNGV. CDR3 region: CASSPGLAGVNTGELFF. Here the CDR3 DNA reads TGTGCCAGCAGTCCAGGACTAGCGGGGGTGAACACCGGGGAGCTGTTTTTT.

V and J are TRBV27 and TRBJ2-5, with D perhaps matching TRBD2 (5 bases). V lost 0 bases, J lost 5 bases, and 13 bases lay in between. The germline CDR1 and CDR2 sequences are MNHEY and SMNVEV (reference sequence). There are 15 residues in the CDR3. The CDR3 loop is CASSLSLLDGETQYF. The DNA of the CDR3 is TGTGCCAGCAGTTTATCGCTACTAGACGGGGAGACCCAGTACTTC.

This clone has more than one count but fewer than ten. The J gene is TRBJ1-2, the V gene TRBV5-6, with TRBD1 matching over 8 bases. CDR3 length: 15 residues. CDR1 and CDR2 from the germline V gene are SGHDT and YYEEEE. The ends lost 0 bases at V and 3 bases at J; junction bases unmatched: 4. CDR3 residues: CASSLDPGGYYGYTF. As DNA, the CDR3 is TGTGCCAGCAGCTTGGATCCAGGGGGCTACTATGGCTACACCTTC.

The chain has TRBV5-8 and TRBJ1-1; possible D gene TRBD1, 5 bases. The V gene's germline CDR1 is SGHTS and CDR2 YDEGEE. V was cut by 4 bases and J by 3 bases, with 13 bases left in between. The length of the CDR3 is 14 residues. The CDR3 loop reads CASSERQSYTEAFF. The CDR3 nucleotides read TGTGCCAGCAGCGAGAGACAGTCCTACACTGAAGCTTTCTTT.

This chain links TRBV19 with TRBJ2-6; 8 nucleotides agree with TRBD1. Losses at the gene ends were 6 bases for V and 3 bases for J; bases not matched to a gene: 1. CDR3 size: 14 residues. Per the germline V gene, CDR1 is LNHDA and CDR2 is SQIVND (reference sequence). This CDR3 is CASRDRVGANVLTF. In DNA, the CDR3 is TGTGCCAGTAGGGACAGGGTTGGGGCCAACGTCCTGACTTTC.

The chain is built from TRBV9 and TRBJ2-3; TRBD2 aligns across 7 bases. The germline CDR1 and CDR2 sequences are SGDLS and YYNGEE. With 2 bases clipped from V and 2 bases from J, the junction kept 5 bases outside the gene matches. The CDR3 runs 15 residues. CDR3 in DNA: TGTGCCAGCAGCGTCGTGGGGGGGACCACAGATACGCAGTATTTT. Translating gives CASSVVGGTTDTQYF.

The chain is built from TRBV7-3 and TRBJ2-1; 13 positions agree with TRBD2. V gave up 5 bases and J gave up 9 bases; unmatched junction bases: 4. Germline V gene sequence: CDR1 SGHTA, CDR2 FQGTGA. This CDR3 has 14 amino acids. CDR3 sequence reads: CASSTSGGAIEQFF. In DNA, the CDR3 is TGTGCCAGCAGCACTAGCGGGGGGGCCATTGAGCAGTTCTTC.